A selection of T cell receptor beta chains follows, all from one sample in a study of control samples from healthy donors and cancer patients. Repertoires were generated with immunoSEQ multiplex PCR, while TCRdb's copy carries only in-frame clones and drops some. Among around 120,000 clones, about 95% were seen once, and the ten largest hold approximately 4%. The sequenced sample consisted of blood. These TCRs come from a man aged 30 to 39 in good health. The conserved cysteine and the conserved F or W are not part of the CDR3 here. The listing skips clone size in some rows; elsewhere it reads once, few, many or a size class.

CDR3 | J | length | size | V
ASSKIPIPGLHEQY | TRBJ2-7 | 14 | NA | TRBV19
ASSQDRNQPQH | TRBJ1-5 | 11 | NA | TRBV4-3
ASTSWGSGAGELF | TRBJ2-2 | 13 | NA | TRBV5-1
ASSSTRTGGADTEAF | TRBJ1-1 | 15 | NA | TRBV16
ASSLEARELNTEAF | TRBJ1-1 | 14 | NA | TRBV7-9
ASTLTNLGSF | TRBJ1-1 | 10 | NA | TRBV6-5
ASNDPGGAGGELF | TRBJ2-2 | 13 | NA | TRBV7-2
ASSITGGWTEAF | TRBJ1-1 | 12 | NA | TRBV28
ASSSVRQGPSPLH | TRBJ1-6 | 13 | NA | TRBV6-2/TRBV6-3
ASSLGQGVTYEQY | TRBJ2-7 | 13 | NA | TRBV7-2
ASTAGGPPYEQY | TRBJ2-7 | 12 | NA | TRBV19
ASSFPISQPSYNEQF | TRBJ2-1 | 15 | NA | TRBV7-9
ASSPRDKETQY | TRBJ2-5 | 11 | NA | TRBV7-9
ASTPSGSYIESIYGYT | TRBJ1-2 | 16 | NA | TRBV19
ASSEGTGDGYT | TRBJ1-2 | 11 | NA | TRBV2
ASSQARRASNQPQH | TRBJ1-5 | 14 | once | TRBV4-1